This T cell receptor beta chain was observed in a study of cytomegalovirus exposure and HLA in healthy donors. Study outcomes and limitations: The CMV antigen specificity of a few CMV-associated chains was confirmed through in vitro analysis. Researchers counted 164 TCR beta chains as cytomegalovirus-associated.

Turning to this clone: Its specificity is unknown.

Only in-frame clones appear in the TCRdb table, and some are missing; sequencing was by immunoSEQ multiplex PCR. The sample contains approximately 46,000 clones, 93% of which appear only once. The junction had 8 bases not matched to a gene; V was cut back by 0 bases and J by 4 bases. The CDR3 extends over 16 amino acids. Germline values: CDR1 SGHNT, CDR2 YYREEE (reference sequence). Specimen: PBMCs. The sequence was obtained from a woman aged 18-29 years in good health and CMV-seronegative. The genes are TRBV5-4 and TRBJ1-1, with 8 bases aligning to TRBD1. In DNA, the CDR3 is TGTGCCAGCAGCTTGGGTGGACAGGGCTACGGCACTGAAGCTTTCTTT. It encodes CASSLGGQGYGTEAFF.